This T cell receptor beta chain emerged from a study of preoperative IRX-2 immunotherapy in early breast cancer. Indicated treatment: preoperative locoregional IRX-2 cytokine immunotherapy. Preoperative locoregional IRX-2 cytokine immunotherapy was tested in the phase Ib source study. V was pared by 9 bases and J by 5 bases, with 17 bases between. Germline-derived CDR1 and CDR2 are MNHGY and SAAAGT. The CDR3 spans 14 residues. Clones were read by immunoSEQ multiplex PCR, and TCRdb kept only the in-frame ones, dropping some. The table includes 25,000 to 30,000 clones, about 81% detected once. Specimen: lymph node tissue, collected after IRX-2 immunotherapy. The gene calls are TRBV6-8 and TRBJ1-3; D possibly corresponds to TRBD1 (5 bases). The sequence was obtained from a human donor with breast cancer. Written as DNA, the CDR3 is TGTGCCAGTAACTTAGACAGAACCAGAAACACCATATATTTT. This translates into CASNLDRTRNTIYF.